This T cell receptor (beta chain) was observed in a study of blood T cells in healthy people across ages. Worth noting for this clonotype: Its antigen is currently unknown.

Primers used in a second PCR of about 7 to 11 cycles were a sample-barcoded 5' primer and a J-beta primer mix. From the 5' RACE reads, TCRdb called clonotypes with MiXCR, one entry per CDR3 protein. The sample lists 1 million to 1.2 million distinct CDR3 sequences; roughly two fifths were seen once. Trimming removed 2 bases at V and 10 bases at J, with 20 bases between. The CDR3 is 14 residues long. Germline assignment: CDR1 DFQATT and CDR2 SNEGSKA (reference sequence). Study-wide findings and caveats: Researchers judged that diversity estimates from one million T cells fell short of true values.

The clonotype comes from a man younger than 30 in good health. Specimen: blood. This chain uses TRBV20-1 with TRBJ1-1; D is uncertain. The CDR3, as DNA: TGCAGTGCTAGACCTGCAGGAAAGGCATCCGGAGCTTTCTTT. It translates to CSARPAGKASGAFF.